The following is a T cell receptor (beta chain) sequence with its context. The data derive from a study of T-cell memory formation after mild COVID-19. Turning to the study itself: Clustering of TCRs was largely donor specific.

Using constant-segment primers, 5'RACE produced TCR alpha and TCR beta cDNA libraries carrying sample barcodes and UMIs. TCRdb reprocessed the 5' RACE reads via MiXCR and lists one record per CDR3 protein. The repertoire holds about 110,000 distinct CDR3 sequences, with 15% to 20% as singletons. This CDR3 is 12 amino acids long. Looked up from germline, CDR1 is SNHLY and CDR2 is FYNNEI. Trimming stripped 7 bases from V and 0 bases from J, with 5 bases between. The TCR comes from a man aged 18 to 35 who had mild COVID-19 (a few samples of this study predate the infection). Cell type and time point are not known. This chain uses TRBV2 with TRBJ2-3, with D unclear. The sample consisted of PBMCs or a T cell subset sorted from them (not recorded which). CDR3 sequence: CASKYSTDTQYF. DNA for the CDR3: TGTGCCAGCAAGTATAGCACAGATACGCAGTATTTT.